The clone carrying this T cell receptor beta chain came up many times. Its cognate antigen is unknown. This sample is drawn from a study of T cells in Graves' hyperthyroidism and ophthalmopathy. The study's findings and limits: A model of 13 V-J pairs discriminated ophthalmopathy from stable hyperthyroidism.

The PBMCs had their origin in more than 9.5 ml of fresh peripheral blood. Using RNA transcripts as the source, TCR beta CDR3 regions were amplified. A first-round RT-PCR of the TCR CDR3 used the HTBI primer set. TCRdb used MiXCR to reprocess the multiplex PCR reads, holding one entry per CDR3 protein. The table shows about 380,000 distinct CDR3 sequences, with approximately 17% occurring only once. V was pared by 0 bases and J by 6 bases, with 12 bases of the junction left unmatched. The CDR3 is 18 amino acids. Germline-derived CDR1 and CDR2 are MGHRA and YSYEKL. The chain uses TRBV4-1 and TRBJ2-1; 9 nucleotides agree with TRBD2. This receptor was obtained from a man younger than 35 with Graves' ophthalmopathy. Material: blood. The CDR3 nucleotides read TGCGCCAGCAGCCAAGAGTGGCGGCTAGCGGGGCAAATCAATGAGCAGTTCTTC. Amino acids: CASSQEWRLAGQINEQFF.